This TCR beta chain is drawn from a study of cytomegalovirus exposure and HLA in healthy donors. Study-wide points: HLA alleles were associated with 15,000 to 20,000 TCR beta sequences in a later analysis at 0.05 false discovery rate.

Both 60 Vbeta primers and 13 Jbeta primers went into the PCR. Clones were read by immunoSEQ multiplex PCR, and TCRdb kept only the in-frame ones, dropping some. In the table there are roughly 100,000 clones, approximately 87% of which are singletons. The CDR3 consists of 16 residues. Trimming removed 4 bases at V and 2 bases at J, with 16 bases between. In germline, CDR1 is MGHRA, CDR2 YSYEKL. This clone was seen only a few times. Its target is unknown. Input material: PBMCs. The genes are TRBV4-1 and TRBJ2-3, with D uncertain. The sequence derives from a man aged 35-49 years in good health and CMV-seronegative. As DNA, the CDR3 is TGCGCCAGCAGCCTACTCACAGAACTTTCCACAGATACGCAGTATTTT. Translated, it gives CASSLLTELSTDTQYF.